The next 25 T cell receptor beta chains were all read from a single sample in a study of CD8 T cells in Susac syndrome. It was with random hexamers that roughly 0.45 to 1 ug RNA was reverse transcribed. TCRdb called the immunoSEQ multiplex PCR reads again in MiXCR, with one record for every CDR3 protein. The sample includes 200,000 to 300,000 distinct CDR3 sequences, 95% to 97% seen only once; the top ten take around 0.1%. The sample comprised CD4+ T cells from PBMCs. Receptors were obtained from a human donor with Susac syndrome.

This CDR3 is CASSGGDSGANVLTF. The CDR3 DNA reads TGCGCCAGCAGCGGGGGGGACTCTGGGGCCAACGTCCTGACTTTC. V usage is TRBV5-1 and J usage is TRBJ2-6; 7 nucleotides line up with TRBD2. The trim removed 4 bases at V and 0 bases at J, leaving 1 base unmatched. The CDR3 has 15 amino acids. Germline CDR1 reads SGHRS; CDR2 reads YFSETQ.

The chain joins TRBV20-1 to TRBJ1-5, with D unclear. The length of the CDR3 is 14 residues. The V end was cut by 3 bases, the J end by 2 bases, with 11 bases between. Per the germline V gene, CDR1 is DFQATT and CDR2 is SNEGSKA (reference sequence). CDR3 nucleotide sequence: TGCAGTGCTAGCCGCAGGCTGGGCAATCAGCCCCAGCATTTT. Translating it yields CSASRRLGNQPQHF.

V is TRBV12-3 or TRBV12-4 and J is TRBJ2-7; the D gene is possibly TRBD2 (6 bases). This CDR3 spans 14 amino acids. Trimming removed 3 bases from V and 3 bases from J, with 12 bases in between. The CDR3 loop reads CASSLSSGVYEQYF. In nucleotides, the CDR3 is TGTGCCAGCAGTTTGAGTTCGGGGGTCTACGAGCAGTACTTC.

The V gene is TRBV3-1, the J gene TRBJ1-1, with D perhaps TRBD1 (6 bases). The germline V gene has CDR1 LGHDT and CDR2 YNNKEL (reference sequence). CDR3 length equals 15 residues. Trimming shortened V by 7 bases and J by 0 bases, and 15 bases separated the two germline ends. CDR3 in amino acids: CASTPEGGLNTEAFF. In DNA, the CDR3 is TGTGCCAGCACCCCAGAAGGGGGACTGAACACTGAAGCTTTCTTT.

The chain joins TRBV7-8 to TRBJ2-1; 11 bases are shared with TRBD2. The J segment lost 7 bases and the V segment lost 1 base, leaving 6 bases of the junction unmatched. Germline values: CDR1 SGHVS, CDR2 FQNEAQ. The CDR3 has 16 amino acids. CDR3 protein: CASSLGRSGRANEQFF. The CDR3 DNA reads as TGTGCCAGCAGCTTAGGACGTAGCGGGAGGGCAAATGAGCAGTTCTTC.

The chain has TRBV9 and TRBJ2-1, with TRBD2 matching over 10 bases. V lost 0 bases and J lost 7; bases outside the gene matches: 7. The CDR3 loop spans 16 amino acids. Germline-derived CDR1 and CDR2 are SGDLS and YYNGEE. The CDR3 loop is CASSVEGGLAMNEQFF. In DNA form, the CDR3 reads TGTGCCAGCAGCGTAGAGGGGGGACTAGCGATGAATGAGCAGTTCTTC.

V gene TRBV4-1 combines with J gene TRBJ2-2; D is perhaps TRBD2 (6 bases). CDR1 and CDR2 (germline): MGHRA, YSYEKL. The V end lost 3 bases, the J end lost 6 bases, and 14 bases lay between the germline ends. CDR3 length: 15 amino acids. The CDR3 nucleotides read TGCGCCAGCAGCCAGCCGGGGACTGCGGCCGGGGAGCTGTTTTTT. It yields the protein CASSQPGTAAGELFF.

This clonotype was observed once. The chain has TRBV29-1 and TRBJ2-3, with 8 nucleotides matching TRBD1. Germline CDR1 reads SQVTM; CDR2 reads ANQGSEA. Germline trimming cut 2 bases from V and 6 bases from J; bases unmatched to any gene: 10. The CDR3 covers 15 residues. CDR3 sequence: CSVENWGTGADTQYF. CDR3 in DNA: TGCAGCGTTGAAAACTGGGGGACAGGCGCGGATACGCAGTATTTT.

This chain links TRBV12-3 or TRBV12-4 with TRBJ1-1; D gene ambiguous. The CDR3 sequence is 13 residues long. Deletions cut 7 bases from V and 10 bases from J, with 19 bases between. CDR3 bases: TGTGCCAGCAATCCTGACCCGATGGACGTAGCTTTCTTT. Translation: CASNPDPMDVAFF.

The CDR3 is CAWSPGGGNQPQHF. CDR3 nucleotides: TGTGCCTGGAGCCCTGGAGGGGGCAATCAGCCCCAGCATTTT. The rearrangement uses TRBV30 and TRBJ1-5; D perhaps matches TRBD1 (5 bases). Trimming removed 3 bases from V and 2 bases from J, with 11 bases in between. In germline, CDR1 is GTSNPN, CDR2 SVGIG (reference sequence). The CDR3 is made up of 14 amino acids.

This rearrangement joins TRBV14 to TRBJ1-1; D is perhaps TRBD1 (5 bases). The CDR3 consists of 14 residues. Trimming cost V 4 bases and J 6 bases, with 15 bases left between them. Germline loops: CDR1 SGHDN, CDR2 FVKESK. CDR3 protein: CASSPQSRGPEAFF. The CDR3, as DNA: TGTGCCAGCAGCCCACAGTCGAGGGGTCCTGAAGCTTTCTTT.

The chain links TRBV30 to TRBJ1-3; D is unclear. The CDR3 length is 13 residues. Germline V gene lookup returns CDR1 GTSNPN and CDR2 SVGIG (reference sequence). V was cut by 8 bases and J by 0 bases, with 11 bases left in between. CDR3 DNA sequence: TGTGCCCTCAGGATTTTCTCTGGAAACACCATATATTTT. This translates into CALRIFSGNTIYF.

This chain links TRBV15 with TRBJ1-2; D is unclear. V was shortened by 4 bases and J by 3 bases, with 15 bases between the two germline ends. CDR1 is LNHNV and CDR2 is YYDKDF in the germline V gene (reference sequence). There are 15 residues in the CDR3. The CDR3 DNA is TGTGCCACCAGCAAAGACCCAACCTCGGACTATGGCTACACCTTC. Protein: CATSKDPTSDYGYTF.

The chain uses TRBV4-2 and TRBJ2-2; D is unclear. The CDR3 is 13 residues long. CDR1 and CDR2 from the germline V gene are LGHNA and YNFKEQ. V dropped 3 bases and J dropped 6 bases, with 8 bases sitting between them. The CDR3 sequence is CASSQVGSGELFF. The CDR3 coding sequence is TGTGCCAGCAGCCAGGTAGGATCCGGGGAGCTGTTTTTT.

J is TRBJ2-1 and V is TRBV7-2; 10 bases fit TRBD2. The CDR3 contains 15 residues. The V and J ends lost 2 bases and 9 bases, in that order; junction bases with no gene match: 7. Germline CDR1 is SGHTA and CDR2 is FQGNSA. CDR3 amino acids: CASSLPSSGRAEQFF. Written as DNA, the CDR3 is TGTGCCAGCAGCTTACCGTCTAGCGGGAGAGCTGAGCAGTTCTTC.

V gene TRBV24-1 combines with J gene TRBJ2-2; a possible D gene is TRBD2 (5 bases). Per the germline V gene, CDR1 is KGHDR and CDR2 is SFDVKD. The CDR3 has 15 amino acids. The ends were cut back, 4 bases at V and 5 bases at J, with 13 bases in the middle. CDR3 residues: CATSDPSRDTGELFF. The CDR3 nucleotides read TGTGCCACCAGTGACCCCAGTCGGGATACCGGGGAGCTGTTTTTT.

V and J are TRBV20-1 and TRBJ1-1; D perhaps matches TRBD1 (6 bases). The germline CDR1 and CDR2 sequences are DFQATT and SNEGSKA (reference sequence). Deletions cut 3 bases from V and 1 base from J, with 9 bases between. This CDR3 has 13 amino acids. This CDR3 is CSASGQTNTEAFF. For the CDR3, the DNA is TGCAGTGCTAGCGGACAGACGAACACTGAAGCTTTCTTT.

DNA for the CDR3: TGTGCCTGGAAGGATGTTCATAGCAATCAGCCCCAGCATTTT. Translating gives CAWKDVHSNQPQHF. V usage is TRBV30 and J usage is TRBJ1-5, with D uncertain. CDR3 size: 14 residues. Germline V CDR1 and CDR2: GTSNPN, SVGIG (reference sequence). The germline V and J ends were trimmed by 4 bases and 0 bases, with 10 bases remaining between them.

This chain connects TRBV20-1 to TRBJ1-4, with D unresolved. Trimming pared 5 bases from V and 3 bases from J, leaving 10 bases between. Looked up from germline, CDR1 is DFQATT and CDR2 is SNEGSKA (reference sequence). This CDR3 region has 13 residues. CDR3 nucleotides: TGCAGTGCTTCGGGGATGGCTAATGAAAAACTGTTTTTT. Translating it yields CSASGMANEKLFF.

This chain links TRBV30 with TRBJ1-4; tentative D call: TRBD1 (5 bases). Trimming left V 7 bases short and J 8 bases short, with 20 bases between. Germline CDR1 reads GTSNPN; CDR2 reads SVGIG (reference sequence). The CDR3 is 14 residues long. CDR3 residues: CASEPHRPVEKLFF. CDR3 bases: TGTGCCTCAGAGCCCCACAGGCCCGTGGAAAAACTGTTTTTT.

The rearrangement joins TRBV19 to TRBJ2-5; 8 nucleotides match TRBD2. The germline V gene has CDR1 LNHDA and CDR2 SQIVND (reference sequence). This CDR3 spans 15 amino acids. The V and J ends lost 5 bases and 2 bases, in that order; junction bases with no gene match: 7. CDR3 coding DNA: TGTGCCAGTAGTCTCCGGGGGGGGTTACAAGAGACCCAGTACTTC. Residues: CASSLRGGLQETQYF.

This clonotype has just one count. This chain uses TRBV4-1 with TRBJ2-3, with TRBD2 matching 8 bases. The CDR3 is 19 residues long. CDR1 and CDR2 (germline): MGHRA, YSYEKL. After removal of 0 bases from V and 2 bases from J, the junction contained 13 bases not matched to a gene. The DNA for the CDR3 is TGCGCCAGCAGCCAAGAAGGAAATTTGGCGGGAGGCTCCACAGATACGCAGTATTTT. Its protein product is CASSQEGNLAGGSTDTQYF.

DNA for the CDR3: TGTGCCTCCTTGACTAGCCCGGGGTACAATGAGCAGTTCTTC. Translating it yields CASLTSPGYNEQFF. This sequence joins TRBV30 and TRBJ2-1, with 7 bases matching TRBD2. Losses at the gene ends were 7 bases for V and 4 bases for J; bases not matched to a gene: 10. From germline, CDR1 is GTSNPN and CDR2 SVGIG (reference sequence). This CDR3 has 14 amino acids.

The chain employs TRBV29-1 and TRBJ2-7, with D tentatively TRBD1 (7 bases). This CDR3 is built from 15 residues. Trimming cost V 6 bases and J 4 bases, with 22 bases left between them. Looked up from germline, CDR1 is SQVTM and CDR2 is ANQGSEA. As DNA, the CDR3 is TGCAGCGTCCACAGGGGCGTTGGACTACGTTACGAGCAGTACTTC. Protein product: CSVHRGVGLRYEQYF.

The chain combines TRBV2 with TRBJ1-1, with D hard to call. In germline, CDR1 is SNHLY, CDR2 FYNNEI. CDR3 size: 12 residues. The ends were cut back, 8 bases at V and 1 base at J, with 8 bases in the middle. In nucleotides, the CDR3 is TGTGCCAGCTGGCAAGGGAACACTGAAGCTTTCTTT. Translated: CASWQGNTEAFF. The complete variable domain, with remaining parts taken from reference TRBV2 and TRBJ1-1, reads EPEVTQTPSHQVTQMGQEVILRCVPISNHLYFYWYRQILGQKVEFLVSFYNNEISEKSEIFDDQFSVERPDGSNFTLKIRSTKLEDSAMYFCASWQGNTEAFFGQGTRLTVV.